This TCR beta chain was retrieved from a study of blood T cell repertoires in COVID-19. This clone was observed a single time. This CDR3 region has 18 residues. Germline CDR1 is MGHRA and CDR2 is YSYEKL. V was clipped by 0 bases and J by 1 base; unmatched bases: 6. The table came from immunoSEQ multiplex PCR; TCRdb's copy has only in-frame clones and leaves some out. Found here are 260,000 or so clones, about nine tenths of them singletons; the top ten hold 2.5% to 3%. Material for sequencing was PBMCs or T cells enriched from blood (not recorded which). This clonotype was obtained from a woman aged 25-40 years with acute COVID-19. The chain carries TRBV4-1 and TRBJ2-6; 7 bases fit TRBD1. The CDR3: CASSQDDRVESGANVLTF. DNA for the CDR3: TGCGCCAGCAGCCAAGATGACAGGGTGGAGTCTGGGGCCAACGTCCTGACTTTC.